This TCR beta chain comes out of a study of CXCR3-negative and CXCR3-positive naive CD8 T cells. Findings and limits, study-wide: Memory cells showed distinct TRBV-TRBJ patterns, while the two naive subsets matched.

TRB cDNA libraries were made by UMI-labeled 5' RACE. TCRdb reanalyzed the 5' RACE reads and collapses them to one entry per CDR3 protein, without DNA. The listing contains about 90,000 distinct CDR3 sequences. Concerning this clonotype: The antigen is undetermined.

Per germline, CDR1 SGHDT and CDR2 YYEEEE. This CDR3 is built from 14 residues. The clonotype was recovered from a human donor in good health. Some clones in this sample may be carry-over from other donors' samples. The sequenced sample was naive CXCR3- CD8+ T cells from blood. Sample subset: CD45RO-CCR7+CD27+CD95- naive CD8+ T cells lacking CXCR3 (TNR3-). This rearrangement joins TRBV5-6 to TRBJ1-2. CDR3 sequence reads: CASSFPAKNYGYTF.